What follows is one T cell receptor (beta chain) and its context. This receptor's antigen is unknown. Base qualities are not recorded, but no much larger clone differs from it by a single base. Participants in the prospective study were enrolled through a virtual design, were aged 18 to 89 years, and lived in approximately 25 United States geographic areas. Cohort assignment in the prospective study relied on participant-reported clinical history from a screening survey and a study questionnaire. Exposed participants were defined as having been in contact with someone with a PCR-confirmed or clinician-diagnosed COVID-19 case within 2 weeks of study entry. In the prospective study, mobile phlebotomists collected whole blood, serum and a nasopharyngeal or oropharyngeal swab from each participant. Participants in the prospective study had the option to provide additional blood draws and questionnaires over a roughly two-month period. Blood samples from the prospective study were shipped frozen or at room temperature prior to DNA extraction.

Sequences SGDLS (CDR1) and YYNGEE (CDR2) are obtained from the germline V gene. The CDR3 has 15 amino acids, counting the end cysteine and phenylalanine. The sequence is cut down to CDR3 DNA, 45 bases in frame from base 1. The germline ends are 16 bases apart after V is trimmed by 6 bases and J by 2 bases. The data originate from a study of blood T cell repertoires in COVID-19 (dated by TCRdb to the early 2020s). Background for the entire study: Samples covering the acute and convalescent phases of COVID-19 were provided by collaborators in the United States, Italy and Spain. The material from the prospective study consisted of cDNA or gDNA derived from T cells, B-cell-depleted T cells, or PBMCs. Subjects who had been exposed to COVID-19, were actively infected with it, or had recovered from it provided the deeply sampled blood TCRbeta repertoires that made up the dataset. A freely available public database, intended as a resource for researchers studying the immune response to SARS-CoV-2, is where the repertoires were released. HLA class I and class II types, where available, came from metadata supplied by the sample provider rather than from assay-based typing. The sample metadata nearly always contained a de-identified subject ID, COVID-19 status, age in years and sex. The samples were drawn from the first 160 participants of the ongoing ImmuneRACE study and from more than 1,000 subjects provided by 6 global collaborators. Paper-wide results and their limitations: Clinical and demographic metadata were provided uncurated, with the amount varying by source and participant.

TCRbeta CDR3 regions were amplified from genomic DNA using the immunoSEQ Assay, a bias-controlled multiplex PCR. The published analysis was carried out like this. The number of nucleated cells in each sample was estimated from the amplification of reference gene primers within the assay. Sequence reads were collapsed and filtered to measure the absolute abundance of every unique TCRbeta CDR3 rearrangement. For each sample, productive Simpson clonality was calculated as the square root of Simpson's diversity index over productive rearrangements. Held by TCRdb, this immuneACCESS table contains in-frame sequences only and omits some clones. Under half of the omission traces to an unresolved V gene where checked; the cause of the rest is unknown. The V and J calls and clone size are taken from that table; D and trimming were inferred from the DNA. In this sample the table shows about 280,000 clones, around 80% of which occur a single time. The biggest ten clones account for more than 4% of the sample.

The V gene is TRBV9 and the J gene is TRBJ2-3; 7 matching bases give a weak D call of TRBD2. The receptor's source is a man aged 35 to 55 who had been exposed to COVID-19. What was sequenced was PBMCs or T cells enriched from blood (not recorded which). Read as DNA, the sequence is TGTGCCAGCACCTCTGGGGGGGCATCCACAGATACGCAGTATTTT. The translation is CASTSGGASTDTQYF. The CDR3, completed at both ends by the reference TRBV9 and TRBJ2-3 genes, gives the full variable domain DSGVTQTPKHLITATGQRVTLRCSPRSGDLSVYWYQQSLDQGLQFLIQYYNGEERAKGNILERFSAQQFPDLHSELNLSSLELGDSALYFCASTSGGASTDTQYFGPGTRLTVL.